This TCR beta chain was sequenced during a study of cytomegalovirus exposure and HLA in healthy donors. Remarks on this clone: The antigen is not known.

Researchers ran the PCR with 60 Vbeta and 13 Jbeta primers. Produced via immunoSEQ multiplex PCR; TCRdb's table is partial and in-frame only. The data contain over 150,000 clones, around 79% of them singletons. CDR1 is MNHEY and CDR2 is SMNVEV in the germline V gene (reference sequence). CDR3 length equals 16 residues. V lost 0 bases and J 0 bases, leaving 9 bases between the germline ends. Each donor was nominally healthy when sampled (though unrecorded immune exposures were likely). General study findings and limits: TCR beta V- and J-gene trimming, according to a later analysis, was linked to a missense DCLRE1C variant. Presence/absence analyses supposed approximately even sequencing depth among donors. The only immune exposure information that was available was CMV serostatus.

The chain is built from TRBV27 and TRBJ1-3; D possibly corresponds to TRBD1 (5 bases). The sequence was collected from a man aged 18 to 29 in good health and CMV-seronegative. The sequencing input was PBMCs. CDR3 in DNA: TGTGCCAGCAGTTTATCCTCCAGGGACTCTGGAAACACCATATATTTT. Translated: CASSLSSRDSGNTIYF.